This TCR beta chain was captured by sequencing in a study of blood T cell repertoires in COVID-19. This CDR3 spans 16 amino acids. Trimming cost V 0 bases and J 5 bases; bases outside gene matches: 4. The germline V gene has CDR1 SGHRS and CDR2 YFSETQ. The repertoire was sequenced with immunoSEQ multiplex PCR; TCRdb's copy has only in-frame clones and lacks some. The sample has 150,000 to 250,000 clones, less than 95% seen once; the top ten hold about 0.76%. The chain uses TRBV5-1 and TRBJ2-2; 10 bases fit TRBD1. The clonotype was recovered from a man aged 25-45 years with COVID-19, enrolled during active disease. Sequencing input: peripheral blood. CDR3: CASSLGDRGMTGELFF. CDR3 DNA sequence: TGCGCCAGCAGCTTGGGGGACAGGGGAATGACCGGGGAGCTGTTTTTT.